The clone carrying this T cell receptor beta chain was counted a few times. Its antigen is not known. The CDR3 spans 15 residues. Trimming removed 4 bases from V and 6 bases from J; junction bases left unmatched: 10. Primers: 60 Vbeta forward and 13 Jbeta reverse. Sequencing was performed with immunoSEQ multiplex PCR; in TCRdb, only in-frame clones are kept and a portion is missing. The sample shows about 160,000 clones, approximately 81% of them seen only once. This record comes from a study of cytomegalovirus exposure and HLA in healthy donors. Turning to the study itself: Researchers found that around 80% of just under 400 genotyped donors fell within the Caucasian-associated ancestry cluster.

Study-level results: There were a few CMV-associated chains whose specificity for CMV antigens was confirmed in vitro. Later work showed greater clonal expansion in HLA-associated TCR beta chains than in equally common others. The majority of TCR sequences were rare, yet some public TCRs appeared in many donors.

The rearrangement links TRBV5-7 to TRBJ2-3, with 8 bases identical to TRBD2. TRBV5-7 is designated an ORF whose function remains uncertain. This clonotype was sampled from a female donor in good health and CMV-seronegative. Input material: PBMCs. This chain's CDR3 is CASSPPGLDTDTQYF. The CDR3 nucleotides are TGTGCCAGCAGCCCACCGGGACTAGATACCGATACGCAGTATTTT.